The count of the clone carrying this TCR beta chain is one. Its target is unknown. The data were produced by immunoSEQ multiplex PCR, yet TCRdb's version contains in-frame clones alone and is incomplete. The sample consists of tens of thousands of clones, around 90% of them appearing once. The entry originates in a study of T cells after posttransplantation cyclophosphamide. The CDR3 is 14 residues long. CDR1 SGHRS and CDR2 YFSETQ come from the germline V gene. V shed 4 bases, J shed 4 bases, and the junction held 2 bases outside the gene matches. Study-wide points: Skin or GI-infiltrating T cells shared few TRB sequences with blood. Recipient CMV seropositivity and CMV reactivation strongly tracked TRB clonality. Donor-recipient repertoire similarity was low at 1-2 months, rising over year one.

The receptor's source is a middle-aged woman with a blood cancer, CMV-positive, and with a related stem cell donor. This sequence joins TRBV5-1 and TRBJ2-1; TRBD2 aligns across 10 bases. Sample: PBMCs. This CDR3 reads CASSASGGYNEQFF. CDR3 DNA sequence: TGCGCCAGCAGCGCTAGCGGGGGATACAATGAGCAGTTCTTC.